The present T cell receptor (beta chain) was sequenced within a study of metastatic and nonmetastatic thyroid tumors. A few counts support this clone. Germline V gene sequence: CDR1 MNHNS, CDR2 SASEGT. Trimming took 5 bases from V and 0 from J, leaving 10 bases between them. The CDR3 is made up of 14 amino acids. No patient received treatment before thyroid surgery. TCRdb used MiXCR to call clones anew from the PCR reads. The sample has 34,000 or so clones; 15% to 20% are singletons. The gene calls are TRBV6-1 and TRBJ1-2, with D maybe TRBD1 (5 bases). This clonotype was sampled from a female donor with papillary thyroid cancer or a benign thyroid nodule (not recorded which). Some clones in this sample may be carry-over from other donors' samples. The specimen sequenced was blood. The CDR3 nucleotides read TGTGCCAGCAGTCTCAGGGAGACTAACTATGGCTACACCTTC. As protein: CASSLRETNYGYTF.